This T cell receptor beta chain emerged from a study of radiotherapy plus CTLA-4 blockade in lung cancer. Study background: Among patients, over 15% showed objective responses, and 30% to 35% had disease control.

Germline assignment: CDR1 MDHEN and CDR2 SYDVKM. After removal of 6 bases from V and 2 bases from J, the junction contained 2 bases not matched to a gene. The CDR3 consists of 14 residues. The assay was immunoSEQ multiplex PCR, and TCRdb's table has in-frame clones only and misses some. The sample shows about 88,000 clones, around 72% of them seen only once. This clone was seen many times. The antigen is unknown. Study-level findings and limits: Clones of tumor-derived TCRs expanded in blood after radiotherapy plus ipilimumab.

The receptor was derived from a human donor with non-small cell lung cancer that progressed on radiotherapy plus ipilimumab. This sample comprised peripheral blood, obtained from a patient treated with radiotherapy plus ipilimumab. The chain recombines TRBV28 with TRBJ2-7, with 12 bases aligning to TRBD1. The CDR3 region has the DNA TGTGCCAGCAGCCGGGACAGGGGGCCCTACGAGCAGTACTTC. As protein: CASSRDRGPYEQYF.